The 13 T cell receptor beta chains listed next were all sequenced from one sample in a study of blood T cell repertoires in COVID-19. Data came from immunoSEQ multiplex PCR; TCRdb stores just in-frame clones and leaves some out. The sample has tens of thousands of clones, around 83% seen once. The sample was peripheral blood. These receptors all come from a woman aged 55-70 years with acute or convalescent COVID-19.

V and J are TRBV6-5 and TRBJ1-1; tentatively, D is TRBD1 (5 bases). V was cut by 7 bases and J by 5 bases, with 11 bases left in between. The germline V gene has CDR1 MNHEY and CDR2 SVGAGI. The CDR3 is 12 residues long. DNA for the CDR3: TGTGCCAGCAATCCAGGGTGGACTGAAGCTTTCTTT. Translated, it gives CASNPGWTEAFF.

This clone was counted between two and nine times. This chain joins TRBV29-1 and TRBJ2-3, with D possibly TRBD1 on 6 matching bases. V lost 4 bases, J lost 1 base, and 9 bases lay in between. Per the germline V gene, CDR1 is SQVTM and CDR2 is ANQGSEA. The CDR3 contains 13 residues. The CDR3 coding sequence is TGCAGCGTTGTTGAGGGGGGCACAGATACGCAGTATTTT. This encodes CSVVEGGTDTQYF.

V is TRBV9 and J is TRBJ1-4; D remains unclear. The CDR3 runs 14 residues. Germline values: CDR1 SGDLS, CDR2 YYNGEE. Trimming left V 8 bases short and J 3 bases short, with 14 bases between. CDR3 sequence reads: CASLEGHSNEKLFF. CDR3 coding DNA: TGTGCCAGTCTGGAGGGCCATTCTAATGAAAAACTGTTTTTT.

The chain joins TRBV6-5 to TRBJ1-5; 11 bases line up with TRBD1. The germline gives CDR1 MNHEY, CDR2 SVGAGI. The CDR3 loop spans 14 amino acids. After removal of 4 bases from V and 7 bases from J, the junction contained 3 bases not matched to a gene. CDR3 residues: CASSSGQGAQPQHF. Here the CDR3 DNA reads TGTGCCAGCAGTTCTGGACAGGGGGCCCAGCCCCAGCATTTT.

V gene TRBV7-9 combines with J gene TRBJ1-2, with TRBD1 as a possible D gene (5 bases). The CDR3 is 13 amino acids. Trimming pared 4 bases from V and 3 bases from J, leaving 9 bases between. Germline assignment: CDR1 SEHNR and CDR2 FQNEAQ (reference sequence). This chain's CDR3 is CASSSDRDYGYTF. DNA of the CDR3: TGTGCCAGCAGCTCTGACAGAGACTATGGCTACACCTTC. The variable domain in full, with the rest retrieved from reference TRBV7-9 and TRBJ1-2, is DTGVSQNPRHKITKRGQNVTFRCDPISEHNRLYWYRQTLGQGPEFLTYFQNEAQLEKSRLLSDRFSAERPKGSFSTLEIQRTEQGDSAMYLCASSSDRDYGYTFGSGTRLTVV.

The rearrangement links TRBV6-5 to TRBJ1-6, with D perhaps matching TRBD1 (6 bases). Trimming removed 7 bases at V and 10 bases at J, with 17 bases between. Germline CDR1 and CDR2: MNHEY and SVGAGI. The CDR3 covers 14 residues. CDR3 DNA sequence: TGTGCCAGCAAGTTTAGGGGGTATGGCTCACCCCTCCACTTT. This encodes CASKFRGYGSPLHF.

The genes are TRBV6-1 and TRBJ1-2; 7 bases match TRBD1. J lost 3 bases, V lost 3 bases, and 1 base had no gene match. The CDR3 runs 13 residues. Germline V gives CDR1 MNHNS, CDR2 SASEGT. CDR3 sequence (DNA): TGTGCCAGCAGTGATACAGGGGACTATGGCTACACCTTC. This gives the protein CASSDTGDYGYTF.

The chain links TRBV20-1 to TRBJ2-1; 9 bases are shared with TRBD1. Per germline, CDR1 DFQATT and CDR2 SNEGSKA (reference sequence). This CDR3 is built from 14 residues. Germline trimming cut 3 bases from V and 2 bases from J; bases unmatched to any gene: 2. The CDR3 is CSASHRGPYNEQFF. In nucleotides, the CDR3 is TGCAGTGCTAGTCACAGGGGGCCCTACAATGAGCAGTTCTTC.

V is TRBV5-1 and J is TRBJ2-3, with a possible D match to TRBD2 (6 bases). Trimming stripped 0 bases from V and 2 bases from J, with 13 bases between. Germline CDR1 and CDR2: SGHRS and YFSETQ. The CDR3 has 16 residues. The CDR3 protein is CASSLVSGGATDTQYF. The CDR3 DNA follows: TGCGCCAGCAGCTTGGTTTCTGGCGGGGCCACAGATACGCAGTATTTT.

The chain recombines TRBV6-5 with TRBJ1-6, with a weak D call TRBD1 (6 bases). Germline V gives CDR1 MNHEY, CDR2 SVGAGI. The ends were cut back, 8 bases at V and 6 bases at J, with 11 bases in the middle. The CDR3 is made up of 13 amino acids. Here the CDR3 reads CASQEGVNSPLHF. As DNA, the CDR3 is TGTGCCAGCCAAGAGGGGGTTAATTCACCCCTCCACTTT.

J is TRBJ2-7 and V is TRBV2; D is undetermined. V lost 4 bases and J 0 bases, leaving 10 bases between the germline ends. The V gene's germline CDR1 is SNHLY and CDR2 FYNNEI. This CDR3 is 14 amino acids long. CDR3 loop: CASSVPPSSYEQYF. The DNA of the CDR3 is TGTGCCAGCAGTGTCCCACCGAGCTCCTACGAGCAGTACTTC.

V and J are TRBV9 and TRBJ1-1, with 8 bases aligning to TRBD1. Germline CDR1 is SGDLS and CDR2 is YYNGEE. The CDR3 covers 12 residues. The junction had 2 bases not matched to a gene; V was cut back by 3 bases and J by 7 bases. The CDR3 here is CASSATGDEAFF. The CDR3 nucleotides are TGTGCCAGCAGCGCGACAGGGGATGAAGCTTTCTTT. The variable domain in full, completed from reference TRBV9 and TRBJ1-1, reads DSGVTQTPKHLITATGQRVTLRCSPRSGDLSVYWYQQSLDQGLQFLIQYYNGEERAKGNILERFSAQQFPDLHSELNLSSLELGDSALYFCASSATGDEAFFGQGTRLTVV.

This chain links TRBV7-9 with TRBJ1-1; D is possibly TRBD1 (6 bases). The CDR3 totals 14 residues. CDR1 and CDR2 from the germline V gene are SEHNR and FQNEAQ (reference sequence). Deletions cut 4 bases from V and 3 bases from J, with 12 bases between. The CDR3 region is CASSSGGRDTEAFF. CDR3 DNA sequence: TGTGCCAGCAGCTCGGGGGGCAGGGACACTGAAGCTTTCTTT.